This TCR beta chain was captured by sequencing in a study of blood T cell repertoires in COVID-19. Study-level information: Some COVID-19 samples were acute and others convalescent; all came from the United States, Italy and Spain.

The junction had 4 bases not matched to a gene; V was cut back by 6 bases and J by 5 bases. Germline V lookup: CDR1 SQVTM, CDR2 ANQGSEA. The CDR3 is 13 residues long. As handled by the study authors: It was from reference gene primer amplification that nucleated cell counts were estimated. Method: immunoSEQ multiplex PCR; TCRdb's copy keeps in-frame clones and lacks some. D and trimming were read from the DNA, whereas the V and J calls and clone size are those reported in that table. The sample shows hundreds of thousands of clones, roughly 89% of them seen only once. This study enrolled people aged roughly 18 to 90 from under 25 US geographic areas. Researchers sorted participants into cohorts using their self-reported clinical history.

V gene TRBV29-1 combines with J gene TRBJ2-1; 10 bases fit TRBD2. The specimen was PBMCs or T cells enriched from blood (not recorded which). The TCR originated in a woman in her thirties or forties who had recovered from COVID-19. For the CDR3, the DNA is TGCAGCGTCGCCGGGACTAGCGACAATGAGCAGTTCTTC. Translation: CSVAGTSDNEQFF.